One TCR beta chain is described in this entry. Its antigen remains unidentified. The data were obtained in a study of cytomegalovirus exposure and HLA in healthy donors. Findings and limits, study-wide: A cluster of highly shared sequence variants was likely a sequencing artifact. What TCR beta sequences reportedly achieved was accurate prediction of HLA-A and HLA-B alleles in most subjects. Later, TCR association rates were found to vary by HLA locus, highest for DRB1 and lowest for HLA-C.

Germline V gives CDR1 SGHVS, CDR2 FNYEAQ. This CDR3 has 17 amino acids. Trimming at V came to 5 bases and at J to 6 bases, leaving 18 bases not matched to a gene. PCR involved 60 Vbeta and 13 Jbeta primers. Here immunoSEQ multiplex PCR was the method, and the copy in TCRdb shows in-frame clones only, minus some. The table lists approximately 170,000 clones, approximately 81% of them singletons. The receptor was derived from a man between 50 and 59 years old in good health and CMV-seropositive. The chain employs TRBV7-6 and TRBJ2-7; the match to TRBD1 covers 8 bases. The source material was PBMCs. CDR3 amino acids: CASSPSAGRGPSREQYF. The DNA of the CDR3 is TGTGCCAGCAGCCCTAGTGCGGGCAGGGGGCCCTCCCGCGAGCAGTACTTC.